What follows are 19 T cell receptor beta chains derived from one specimen sequenced in a study of blood T cell repertoires in COVID-19. Method: immunoSEQ multiplex PCR; TCRdb's copy keeps in-frame clones and lacks some. Of about 93,000 clones in the sample, about 90% are singletons; the top ten hold approximately 1.6%. What was sequenced was peripheral blood. Receptor source: a human donor with active COVID-19. The donor label of this sample is uncertain.

The rearrangement links TRBV6-4 to TRBJ2-2; D gene ambiguous. V was clipped by 5 bases and J by 0 bases, with 10 bases between them. There are 15 residues in the CDR3. Looked up from germline, CDR1 is MRHNA and CDR2 is SNTAGT. This chain's CDR3 is CASSPTTTNTGELFF. As DNA, the CDR3 is TGTGCCAGCAGTCCAACTACCACGAACACCGGGGAGCTGTTTTTT.

The chain carries TRBV18 and TRBJ1-1; 10 bases fit TRBD1. Trimming cost V 8 bases and J 1 base; bases outside gene matches: 4. The CDR3 is made up of 14 amino acids. CDR1 KGHSH and CDR2 LQKENI come from the germline V gene. CDR3 amino acids: CASRQGATNTEAFF. Here the CDR3 DNA reads TGTGCCAGCAGACAGGGGGCCACGAACACTGAAGCTTTCTTT.

CDR3 DNA sequence: TGTGCCAGCAGTTACTCGGGCGGGGCAGGGAGTTTTTACACCTTC. Translation: CASSYSGGAGSFYTF. The chain carries TRBV6-5 and TRBJ1-2; tentative D call: TRBD1 (5 bases). The CDR3 is 15 amino acids. CDR1 is MNHEY and CDR2 is SVGAGI in the germline V gene. With 0 bases removed from V and 11 bases from J, the gap between germline ends came to 19 bases.

Concerning this clone: At one end the junction does not follow the germline gene, possibly because of a read error. The rearrangement joins TRBV6-2 or TRBV6-3 to TRBJ2-7; 7 bases agree with TRBD1. Germline V CDR1 and CDR2: MNHEY, SVGEGT. This CDR3 spans 14 amino acids. The CDR3 nucleotides read TGTGCCAGCAGTTCTAGCAGGTCGACAGGGTCTACTATCTTC. Translated: CASSSSRSTGSTIF.

The gene calls are TRBV9 and TRBJ2-1; D is perhaps TRBD2 (5 bases). The V end lost 0 bases, the J end lost 9 bases, and 10 bases lay between the germline ends. There are 13 residues in the CDR3. The germline V gene has CDR1 SGDLS and CDR2 YYNGEE. CDR3: CASSVDDYLEQFF. CDR3 coding DNA: TGTGCCAGCAGCGTAGACGACTATCTTGAGCAGTTCTTC.

The chain joins TRBV4-1 to TRBJ2-7, with TRBD1 identical over 11 bases. Germline loops: CDR1 MGHRA, CDR2 YSYEKL. J gave up 6 bases and V 7 bases, and 2 bases lay outside the gene matches. The CDR3 has 12 residues. The CDR3 bases are TGCGCCAGCACGGGACAGGGGGGCGAGCAGTACTTC. It is translated as CASTGQGGEQYF.

CDR3 in DNA: TGTGCCAGCAGCCTGGGAGGAAGGGACAATCAGCCCCAGCATTTT. It codes for CASSLGGRDNQPQHF. The V gene is TRBV21-1, the J gene TRBJ1-5. TRBV21-1 is termed a pseudogene. This CDR3 has 15 residues.

The chain recombines TRBV4-1 with TRBJ2-3, with 8 bases matching TRBD1. The CDR3 has 14 residues. The germline CDR1 and CDR2 sequences are MGHRA and YSYEKL. The V gene end was trimmed by 4 bases and the J gene end by 6 bases; junction bases not matched to a gene: 6. Here the CDR3 DNA reads TGCGCCAGCAGCCCAAAGACAGGGGTTGATACGCAGTATTTT. This sequence encodes CASSPKTGVDTQYF.

The table lists this clone with a count of one. The chain combines TRBV3-1 (or the pseudogene TRBV3-2) with TRBJ2-3; 10 bases map to TRBD1. Losses at the gene ends were 0 bases for V and 10 bases for J; bases not matched to a gene: 13. Germline CDR1 LGHDT, CDR2 YNNKEL (reference sequence). The CDR3 spans 17 residues. DNA for the CDR3: TGTGCCAGCAGCCAAGATCGGGACAGGGGAGGGAGGTATTCGCAGTATTTT. It is translated as CASSQDRDRGGRYSQYF.

The chain combines TRBV6-1 with TRBJ1-4; D remains unclear. This CDR3 comprises 17 residues. Trimming took 4 bases from V and 2 from J, leaving 17 bases between them. Germline V lookup: CDR1 MNHNS, CDR2 SASEGT. The CDR3 is CASSGKRVVGTNEKLFF. In nucleotides, the CDR3 is TGTGCCAGCAGTGGGAAGCGGGTTGTGGGCACTAATGAAAAACTGTTTTTT.

This clone was picked up one time. The rearrangement links TRBV27 to TRBJ2-1; TRBD2 matches at 7 bases. Germline V gives CDR1 MNHEY, CDR2 SMNVEV (reference sequence). V gave up 10 bases and J gave up 0 bases; unmatched junction bases: 6. The CDR3 covers 14 residues. The CDR3 loop is CAIGAGNSYNEQFF. The CDR3, as DNA: TGTGCCATCGGAGCGGGGAACTCCTACAATGAGCAGTTCTTC.

This chain uses TRBV2 with TRBJ1-2; D not certain. Trimming took 8 bases from V and 1 from J, leaving 11 bases between them. CDR1 SNHLY and CDR2 FYNNEI come from the germline V gene. CDR3 length: 13 residues. The CDR3 DNA is TGTGCCAGCTTAGCAGTGATTAACTATGGCTACACCTTC. Its translation: CASLAVINYGYTF.

V and J are TRBV4-1 and TRBJ1-4, with 8 bases that match TRBD1. This CDR3 has 13 residues. The trim removed 1 base at V and 15 bases at J, leaving 7 bases unmatched. CDR1 is MGHRA, CDR2 YSYEKL, per germline. The CDR3 DNA is TGCGCCAGCAGCCAAGGACTGGACAGGGTGATGTTTTTT. It codes for CASSQGLDRVMFF.

The V call is TRBV6-5, the J call TRBJ2-7; the match to TRBD2 covers 10 bases. J gave up 2 bases and V 10 bases, and 8 bases lay outside the gene matches. Germline V lookup: CDR1 MNHEY, CDR2 SVGAGI. This CDR3 has 14 amino acids. The CDR3 DNA reads as TGTGCCACGAGCAGGACTAGCGGTACCTACGAGCAGTACTTC. Residues: CATSRTSGTYEQYF.

This clone was seen only a few times. This chain joins TRBV25-1 and TRBJ1-2, with 10 bases identical to TRBD1. CDR1 and CDR2 (germline): MGHDK, SYGVNS. This CDR3 contains 15 residues. J lost 4 bases, V lost 2 bases, and 4 bases had no gene match. The CDR3 reads CASSETGTGAYGYTF. CDR3 nucleotides: TGTGCCAGCAGTGAAACCGGGACAGGGGCCTATGGCTACACCTTC.

J is TRBJ1-2 and V is TRBV11-1, with 7 nucleotides matching TRBD1. This CDR3 is built from 16 residues. V gave up 5 bases and J gave up 1 base; unmatched junction bases: 10. Germline assignment: CDR1 SGHAT and CDR2 FQDESV (reference sequence). This CDR3 is CASSPGTAAFNYGYTF. CDR3 coding DNA: TGTGCCAGCAGCCCGGGGACAGCTGCCTTTAACTATGGCTACACCTTC.

In nucleotides, the CDR3 is TGTGCCAGCGCGAGAGACAGGAACTATGGCTACACCTTC. The encoded protein is CASARDRNYGYTF. V and J are TRBV2 and TRBJ1-2; perhaps TRBD1 as D (6 bases). Per germline, CDR1 SNHLY and CDR2 FYNNEI. CDR3 length equals 13 residues. V lost 8 bases to trimming and J lost 2 bases, with 12 bases between them.

The chain joins TRBV5-5 to TRBJ1-1; 7 bases agree with TRBD1. V was pared by 0 bases and J by 6 bases, with 5 bases of the junction left unmatched. The length of the CDR3 is 14 residues. CDR1 SGHKS and CDR2 YYEKEE come from the germline V gene (reference sequence). CDR3 sequence reads: CASSLVRTGPEAFF. CDR3 nucleotides: TGTGCCAGCAGCTTGGTGCGGACAGGTCCTGAAGCTTTCTTT.

This chain connects TRBV19 to TRBJ2-7, with 9 bases aligning to TRBD1. V was pared by 5 bases and J by 6 bases, with 11 bases of the junction left unmatched. CDR1 and CDR2 from the germline V gene are LNHDA and SQIVND (reference sequence). This CDR3 comprises 15 residues. The CDR3 sequence: CASSFLGQGISEQYF. CDR3 nucleotide sequence: TGTGCCAGTAGTTTTCTGGGACAGGGTATTAGCGAGCAGTACTTC.